These 30 T cell receptor beta chains share one sample of origin, sequenced in a study of response to subunit inactivated influenza vaccine. TCRdb re-called the RT-PCR reads with MiXCR, one entry per CDR3 protein. The table lists fewer than 800,000 distinct CDR3 sequences, about 15% of them singletons. The specimen was PBMCs from blood, collected less than 13 days after vaccination. The receptor set was obtained from a man aged 45 to 65 who received an inactivated influenza vaccine.

This clonotype has at least ten counts. The chain recombines TRBV6-1 with TRBJ2-5, with TRBD2 matching over 11 bases. This CDR3 is 14 amino acids long. The germline V gene encodes CDR1 MNHNS and CDR2 SASEGT. Germline trimming cut 6 bases from V and 6 bases from J; bases unmatched to any gene: 6. The CDR3 is CASRNSGGDKTQYF. The CDR3 DNA is TGTGCCAGCAGGAATAGCGGGGGGGATAAGACCCAGTACTTC.

This clonotype turned up a few times. V gene TRBV5-5 combines with J gene TRBJ2-7, with D possibly being TRBD2 (6 bases). Trimming removed 4 bases at V and 2 bases at J, with 16 bases between. This CDR3 region has 15 residues. The germline CDR1 and CDR2 sequences are SGHKS and YYEKEE (reference sequence). The CDR3 sequence is CASSLGLARPYEQYF. CDR3 bases: TGTGCCAGCAGCCTGGGCCTAGCGAGGCCCTACGAGCAGTACTTC.

The chain joins TRBV24-1 to TRBJ2-5; perhaps TRBD2 as D (5 bases). This CDR3 spans 13 amino acids. V was shortened by 11 bases and J by 5 bases, with 17 bases between the two germline ends. CDR1 and CDR2 from the germline V gene are KGHDR and SFDVKD. CDR3 bases: TGTGCCATCGGGGATTCTCCCGGGGAGACCCAGTACTTC. It translates to CAIGDSPGETQYF.

The chain employs TRBV20-1 and TRBJ2-3; D tentatively reads TRBD1 or TRBD2 (5 bases each). The V and J ends lost 2 bases and 3 bases respectively, with 15 bases between them. The CDR3 loop spans 15 amino acids. Germline V lookup: CDR1 DFQATT, CDR2 SNEGSKA (reference sequence). In DNA, the CDR3 is TGCAGTGCTAGAACGCCCGGGACCAGAACAGATACGCAGTATTTT. Its protein is CSARTPGTRTDTQYF.

This clonotype was observed many times. V usage is TRBV10-3 and J usage is TRBJ2-1; weak D call: TRBD2 (5 bases). Trimming pared 3 bases from V and 0 bases from J, leaving 15 bases between. The length of the CDR3 is 17 residues. Germline CDR1 ENHRY, CDR2 SYGVKD. The CDR3 coding sequence is TGTGCCATCAGTGATAAACTAGGACTTAGCTCCTACAATGAGCAGTTCTTC. Translating it yields CAISDKLGLSSYNEQFF.

V and J are TRBV5-4 and TRBJ1-1, with 9 bases matching TRBD1. The CDR3 extends over 14 amino acids. CDR1 is SGHNT and CDR2 is YYREEE in the germline V gene (reference sequence). V shed 5 bases, J shed 4 bases, and the junction held 6 bases outside the gene matches. The DNA of the CDR3 is TGTGCCAGCAGTTCGAACAGGGGGCTCACTGAAGCTTTCTTT. Translating it yields CASSSNRGLTEAFF.

This clonotype was counted many times. The rearrangement joins TRBV7-2 to TRBJ1-4; 7 nucleotides line up with TRBD1. Germline V gene sequence: CDR1 SGHTA, CDR2 FQGNSA. J lost 8 bases, V lost 5 bases, and 11 bases had no gene match. There are 15 residues in the CDR3. CDR3 DNA sequence: TGTGCCAGCAGCAAACCCGGGACAGCGAGAGAAAAACTGTTTTTT. It codes for CASSKPGTAREKLFF.

This chain uses TRBV15 with TRBJ2-1; D ambiguous. This CDR3 region has 13 residues. Germline CDR1 reads LNHNV; CDR2 reads YYDKDF (reference sequence). Trimming stripped 3 bases from V and 5 bases from J, with 8 bases between. CDR3 DNA: TGTGCCACCAGCAGTCGGATAAACAATGAGCAGTTCTTC. Its protein is CATSSRINNEQFF.

V and J are TRBV5-1 and TRBJ2-1; D tentatively fits TRBD1 or TRBD2 (6 bases each). From germline, CDR1 is SGHRS and CDR2 YFSETQ. The CDR3 spans 18 residues. V gave up 0 bases and J gave up 5 bases, with 21 bases separating them. The CDR3 nucleotides read TGCGCCAGCAGCTTGGGCGGGGCGGTGGGACAAAAACACAATGAGCAGTTCTTC. Protein product: CASSLGGAVGQKHNEQFF.

The chain has TRBV11-1 and TRBJ2-2, with no clear D. V lost 2 bases and J 1 base, leaving 20 bases between the germline ends. The CDR3 covers 19 residues. Germline CDR1 and CDR2: SGHAT and FQDESV (reference sequence). The DNA for the CDR3 is TGTGCCAGCAGCTTAAAATGGGTTGAGCAGGCCGGGAACACCGGGGAGCTGTTTTTT. It yields the protein CASSLKWVEQAGNTGELFF.

The chain recombines TRBV6-2 or TRBV6-3 with TRBJ1-6; no clear D. Deletions cut 0 bases from V and 8 bases from J, with 14 bases between. The CDR3 totals 16 residues. Germline V gene lookup returns CDR1 MNHEY and CDR2 SVGEGT. As DNA, the CDR3 is TGTGCCAGCAGTTACTCCTCGACTGCTTTAGATTCACCCCTCCACTTT. Its protein is CASSYSSTALDSPLHF.

This clonotype was recorded many times. The chain joins TRBV24-1 to TRBJ2-1, with D tentatively TRBD1 or TRBD2 (5 bases each). Per germline, CDR1 KGHDR and CDR2 SFDVKD. This CDR3 contains 14 residues. V was trimmed by 6 bases and J by 4 bases, leaving 12 bases between them. In DNA, the CDR3 is TGTGCCACCAGTCGGGACGGGGAATACAATGAGCAGTTCTTC. Translating it yields CATSRDGEYNEQFF.

The rearrangement links TRBV20-1 to TRBJ1-2, with a weak D call TRBD1 (5 bases). The CDR3 totals 13 residues. V lost 4 bases to trimming and J lost 4 bases, with 13 bases between them. The germline CDR1 and CDR2 sequences are DFQATT and SNEGSKA (reference sequence). As DNA, the CDR3 is TGCAGTGCTATAGACAGACCCGGCTATGGCTACACCTTC. It encodes CSAIDRPGYGYTF.

The chain links TRBV15 to TRBJ2-5; D is unclear. The CDR3 spans 16 residues. V lost 1 base and J 10 bases, leaving 22 bases between the germline ends. Germline lookup yields CDR1 LNHNV and CDR2 YYDKDF (reference sequence). In nucleotides, the CDR3 is TGTGCCACCAGCAGAGGGTCTGGGTGGGCTCTTTCGGACCAGTACTTC. This encodes CATSRGSGWALSDQYF.

The rearrangement links TRBV7-2 to TRBJ2-3; the D gene is possibly TRBD2 (5 bases). Trimming removed 5 bases from V and 4 bases from J, with 10 bases in between. This CDR3 contains 13 residues. CDR1 and CDR2 (germline): SGHTA, FQGNSA. CDR3 residues: CASSGGYPDTQYF. DNA for the CDR3: TGTGCCAGCAGCGGAGGCTACCCAGATACGCAGTATTTT. The whole variable domain, filled in from reference TRBV7-2 and TRBJ2-3, reads GAGVSQSPSNKVTEKGKDVELRCDPISGHTALYWYRQSLGQGLEFLIYFQGNSAPDKSGLPSDRFSAERTGGSVSTLTIQRTQQEDSAVYLCASSGGYPDTQYFGPGTRLTVL.

The rearrangement joins TRBV4-3 to TRBJ1-6; the D gene is possibly TRBD1 (6 bases). This CDR3 spans 17 amino acids. The V end lost 0 bases, the J end lost 8 bases, and 17 bases lay between the germline ends. CDR1 and CDR2 (germline): LGHNA, YSLEER. The CDR3 nucleotides read TGCGCCAGCAGCCAAGATCGCAACAGGGTTGAGGATTCACCCCTCCACTTT. Its protein product is CASSQDRNRVEDSPLHF.

This clonotype has only a few counts. The chain recombines TRBV6-6 with TRBJ2-2, with D possibly matching TRBD2 (7 bases). With 7 bases removed from V and 7 bases from J, the gap between germline ends came to 13 bases. CDR1 MNHNY and CDR2 SVGAGI come from the germline V gene (reference sequence). This CDR3 has 13 residues. As DNA, the CDR3 is TGTGCCAGCACGGGGGGCTTATTCGGGGAGCTGTTTTTT. Protein sequence: CASTGGLFGELFF.

This clonotype was observed a handful of times. The V call is TRBV20-1, the J call TRBJ2-5; D gene unclear. The CDR3 totals 15 residues. CDR1 is DFQATT, CDR2 SNEGSKA, per germline (reference sequence). Trimming stripped 0 bases from V and 5 bases from J, with 16 bases between. The CDR3 region has the DNA TGCAGTGCTAGAGATTCGGGTCCAAGGGATGAGACCCAGTACTTC. It specifies CSARDSGPRDETQYF.

The rearrangement uses TRBV3-1 and TRBJ2-2, with unresolved D. Looked up from germline, CDR1 is LGHDT and CDR2 is YNNKEL (reference sequence). This CDR3 comprises 11 residues. V was trimmed by 6 bases and J by 13 bases, leaving 12 bases between them. CDR3 loop: CASSEGLVLFF. CDR3 in DNA: TGTGCCAGCAGTGAAGGTTTGGTGCTGTTTTTT.

This clonotype was counted between two and nine times. The chain joins TRBV6-2 or TRBV6-3 to TRBJ2-2; 8 positions match TRBD1. The V segment lost 3 bases and the J segment 3 bases; nucleotides outside the gene matches: 9. Per germline, CDR1 MNHEY and CDR2 SVGEGT. The CDR3 runs 17 residues. DNA for the CDR3: TGTGCCAGCAGTTATAACCGGGACAGGACATACACCGGGGAGCTGTTTTTT. This codes for CASSYNRDRTYTGELFF.

The V and J genes are TRBV7-2 and TRBJ2-1; 8 bases fit TRBD1. J was trimmed by 8 bases and V by 3 bases; bases with no gene match: 3. Germline values: CDR1 SGHTA, CDR2 FQGNSA. The CDR3 has 13 residues. This CDR3 is CASSFNRGDEQFF. The CDR3 DNA sequence: TGTGCCAGCAGCTTTAACAGGGGGGATGAGCAGTTCTTC.

V gene TRBV5-1 combines with J gene TRBJ2-1; tentatively, D is TRBD1 (7 bases). Germline-derived CDR1 and CDR2 are SGHRS and YFSETQ. V was shortened by 7 bases and J by 6 bases, with 17 bases between the two germline ends. The CDR3 is made up of 14 amino acids. CDR3 protein: CASAEGASVNEQFF. In DNA, the CDR3 is TGCGCCAGCGCCGAGGGGGCTAGCGTCAATGAGCAGTTCTTC.

The chain carries TRBV3-1 and TRBJ2-1; no firm D call. Germline loops: CDR1 LGHDT, CDR2 YNNKEL (reference sequence). The CDR3 is 13 residues long. V was shortened by 3 bases and J by 7 bases, with 10 bases between the two germline ends. As DNA, the CDR3 is TGTGCCAGCAGCCATTCTTATTTAAATGAGCAGTTCTTC. Translating gives CASSHSYLNEQFF.

The genes are TRBV28 and TRBJ2-7; D ambiguous. Germline CDR1 MDHEN, CDR2 SYDVKM. Between the trimmed V and J ends, which lost 6 bases and 9 bases, there was a span of 24 bases. The CDR3 extends over 15 amino acids. This chain's CDR3 is CASSRRGLNTLGQYF. CDR3 in DNA: TGTGCCAGCAGCCGTAGAGGCCTAAATACGCTTGGGCAGTACTTC.

This clonotype was seen a single time. The chain uses TRBV6-2 or TRBV6-3 and TRBJ2-3; 7 bases line up with TRBD2. Germline-derived CDR1 and CDR2 are MNHEY and SVGEGT. Trimming cost V 7 bases and J 11 bases; bases outside gene matches: 12. The CDR3 is made up of 13 amino acids. The CDR3 bases are TGTGCCAGCACCACGAGACTAGCCCTTATGCAGTATTTT. This encodes CASTTRLALMQYF.

The chain couples TRBV15 to TRBJ2-3; the match to TRBD2 covers 8 bases. J was trimmed by 1 base and V by 9 bases; bases with no gene match: 6. The CDR3 loop spans 14 amino acids. The germline V gene encodes CDR1 LNHNV and CDR2 YYDKDF (reference sequence). CDR3 in DNA: TGTGCCACGCGGGGGGCTGGTGGCACAGATACGCAGTATTTT. This translates into CATRGAGGTDTQYF.

This clonotype was recorded many times. The rearrangement joins TRBV28 to TRBJ1-2; D is unclear. V was shortened by 2 bases and J by 7 bases, with 14 bases between the two germline ends. The CDR3 has 14 amino acids. Looked up from germline, CDR1 is MDHEN and CDR2 is SYDVKM. The DNA of the CDR3 is TGTGCCAGCAGTTTACATATATGGGAACTTGGCTACACCTTC. Translation: CASSLHIWELGYTF.

This clonotype turned up a few times. The rearrangement joins TRBV7-9 to TRBJ2-4, with 7 nucleotides matching TRBD1. With 2 bases clipped from V and 4 bases from J, the junction kept 8 bases outside the gene matches. Germline CDR1 SEHNR, CDR2 FQNEAQ (reference sequence). The CDR3 runs 16 residues. CDR3 nucleotides: TGTGCCAGCAGCTTAAGCCAGGGGGTTGAAAAAAACATTCAGTACTTC. Protein: CASSLSQGVEKNIQYF. The full variable domain, with the rest looked up from reference TRBV7-9 and TRBJ2-4, is DTGVSQNPRHKITKRGQNVTFRCDPISEHNRLYWYRQTLGQGPEFLTYFQNEAQLEKSRLLSDRFSAERPKGSFSTLEIQRTEQGDSAMYLCASSLSQGVEKNIQYFGAGTRLSVL.

This clonotype was seen only a few times. The chain uses TRBV18 and TRBJ2-3; D ambiguous. CDR1 and CDR2 (germline): KGHSH, LQKENI. The CDR3 consists of 12 residues. V lost 2 bases and J 4 bases, leaving 4 bases between the germline ends. CDR3 sequence (DNA): TGTGCCAGCTCACCATCCGCAGATACGCAGTATTTT. The encoded protein is CASSPSADTQYF.

This clonotype was counted between two and nine times. The chain links TRBV5-5 to TRBJ2-1, with 12 positions matching TRBD2. V gave up 3 bases and J gave up 8 bases; unmatched junction bases: 6. The CDR3 is made up of 15 amino acids. From germline, CDR1 is SGHKS and CDR2 YYEKEE (reference sequence). The chain's CDR3 is CASSYLAGGVDEQFF. CDR3 in DNA: TGTGCCAGCAGCTACCTAGCGGGGGGGGTCGATGAGCAGTTCTTC.